This T cell receptor (beta chain) comes out of a study of cytomegalovirus exposure and HLA in healthy donors. The CDR3 totals 15 residues. J was trimmed by 3 bases and V by 1 base; bases with no gene match: 6. Per germline, CDR1 SGHVS and CDR2 FNYEAQ. This clone was recorded only once. The table came from immunoSEQ multiplex PCR; TCRdb's copy has only in-frame clones and leaves some out. The profile shows 70,000 to 80,000 clones, approximately 94% of them singletons. The sequenced sample was PBMCs. This chain links TRBV7-6 with TRBJ2-7; 7 bases line up with TRBD2. The TCR comes from a young woman in good health and CMV-seropositive. CDR3 coding DNA: TGTGCCAGCAGCTTAGAGGGGAAGCGGGGCTACGAGCAGTACTTC. Translation gives CASSLEGKRGYEQYF.